This passage covers 24 T cell receptor beta chains from one sample sequenced in a study of early T cells in non-severe SARS-CoV-2 infection (dated by TCRdb to the early 2020s). The receptor library was made with 5' RACE. The sequencer was a NextSeq 500. TCRdb cleaned the public reads at Q25 with fastp, built clones with MiXCR and kept in-frame beta chains. Identical CDR3 proteins give one entry, which carries the most common genes and DNA. Here the sample has about 70,000 distinct CDR3 sequences; 4.5% to 6% occur a single time. The ten largest clones add up to approximately 7.4% of the sample. The sample here was whole blood, taken at baseline. All receptors come from an adult who was a healthcare worker with PCR-confirmed SARS-CoV-2 infection or an uninfected control (not recorded which).

This clonotype was seen at least ten times. The gene calls are TRBV20-1 and TRBJ2-7; D perhaps matches TRBD2 (7 bases). Trimming took off 7 bases at V and 6 bases at J, with 16 bases between the two ends. Germline CDR1 reads DFQATT; CDR2 reads SNEGSKA (reference sequence). This CDR3 has 12 residues. The CDR3 is CSVLQGGSEQYF. As DNA, the CDR3 is TGCAGTGTCCTACAGGGAGGGAGCGAGCAGTACTTC.

This clonotype has just a few counts. The CDR3 DNA is TGTGCCAGCAGCCAAGGGACAGGTCGGACTGAAGCTTTCTTT. This sequence encodes CASSQGTGRTEAFF. The chain joins TRBV3-1 to TRBJ1-1; 7 bases line up with TRBD1. The V and J ends lost 1 base and 5 bases, in that order; junction bases with no gene match: 4. Per the germline V gene, CDR1 is LGHDT and CDR2 is YNNKEL (reference sequence). This CDR3 has 14 residues.

CDR3 coding DNA: TGTGCCAGCAGTTTAGGAACCCGAGCGGGAGCTTTCTTT. Translation gives CASSLGTRAGAFF. J is TRBJ1-1 and V is TRBV12-3 or TRBV12-4; D unresolved. V lost 1 base to trimming and J lost 10 bases, with 13 bases between them. The CDR3 has 13 amino acids.

This clonotype was seen many times. V usage is TRBV18 and J usage is TRBJ2-5; tentatively, D is TRBD1 (6 bases). The CDR3 is made up of 12 amino acids. CDR1 and CDR2 (germline): KGHSH, LQKENI. V lost 3 bases, J lost 5 bases, and 7 bases lay in between. This CDR3 reads CASSPQGETQYF. The CDR3 nucleotides are TGTGCCAGCTCACCCCAGGGGGAGACCCAGTACTTC.

The rearrangement uses TRBV7-9 and TRBJ2-1; D perhaps matches TRBD2 (5 bases). The V end lost 0 bases, the J end lost 7 bases, and 16 bases lay between the germline ends. This CDR3 contains 16 residues. CDR1 is SEHNR, CDR2 FQNEAQ, per germline (reference sequence). Here the CDR3 reads CASSLAPSFPPNEQFF. The CDR3 nucleotides read TGTGCCAGCAGCTTAGCCCCTAGCTTTCCCCCAAATGAGCAGTTCTTC. Full variable domain (missing parts from reference TRBV7-9 and TRBJ2-1): DTGVSQNPRHKITKRGQNVTFRCDPISEHNRLYWYRQTLGQGPEFLTYFQNEAQLEKSRLLSDRFSAERPKGSFSTLEIQRTEQGDSAMYLCASSLAPSFPPNEQFFGPGTRLTVL.

This clonotype was seen repeatedly, ten times or more. The V gene is TRBV20-1, the J gene TRBJ2-1, with D unclear. CDR3 size: 15 residues. V gave up 6 bases and J gave up 0 bases, with 15 bases separating them. CDR1 and CDR2 (germline): DFQATT, SNEGSKA (reference sequence). CDR3 coding DNA: TGCAGTGCCGCCTTAGGAGAAAGCTCCTACAATGAGCAGTTCTTC. It is translated as CSAALGESSYNEQFF.

This clonotype was counted at least ten times. This chain joins TRBV7-9 and TRBJ2-3; 7 nucleotides line up with TRBD1. The germline gives CDR1 SEHNR, CDR2 FQNEAQ (reference sequence). The CDR3 is 16 residues long. Trimming cost V 7 bases and J 2 bases; bases outside gene matches: 12. The CDR3 DNA reads TGTGCCAGCATCCCACAAGACAGGGTCTTCACAGATACGCAGTATTTT. Translation gives CASIPQDRVFTDTQYF.

This clonotype occurred many times. V gene TRBV6-5 combines with J gene TRBJ2-7; 10 nucleotides agree with TRBD1. The length of the CDR3 is 14 residues. CDR1 and CDR2 from the germline V gene are MNHEY and SVGAGI. V shed 5 bases and J 2 bases; nucleotides not matched to a gene: 3. CDR3 protein: CASSQDRGAYEQYF. CDR3 bases: TGTGCCAGCAGTCAGGACAGGGGGGCCTACGAGCAGTACTTC.

Concerning this clonotype itself: The CDR3 end shows no conserved phenylalanine or tryptophan, and so a read error is likely. The rearrangement joins TRBV27 to TRBJ2-7; a weak D match, TRBD1 (6 bases). V was shortened by 2 bases and J by 3 bases, with 11 bases between the two germline ends. Germline V gives CDR1 MNHEY, CDR2 SMNVEV (reference sequence). The CDR3 totals 14 residues. The CDR3 here is CASSLQGQNYEQYS. The CDR3, as DNA: TGTGCCAGCAGTTTACAAGGACAGAACTACGAGCAGTACTCC.

In this sample, this clonotype turned up a few times. The chain recombines TRBV5-1 with TRBJ2-1; 12 bases align to TRBD2. Germline assignment: CDR1 SGHRS and CDR2 YFSETQ. CDR3 length equals 17 residues. With 2 bases clipped from V and 7 bases from J, the junction kept 10 bases outside the gene matches. This CDR3 reads CASSLLWTSGDSNEQFF. CDR3 bases: TGCGCCAGCAGCTTACTATGGACTAGCGGGGACAGTAATGAGCAGTTCTTC.

This clonotype was seen many times. The V gene is TRBV28, the J gene TRBJ2-2; D uncertain. CDR1 MDHEN and CDR2 SYDVKM come from the germline V gene. Trimming removed 3 bases at V and 0 bases at J, with 8 bases between. CDR3 size: 15 residues. In nucleotides, the CDR3 is TGTGCCAGCAGTTTTGACGCCACGAACACCGGGGAGCTGTTTTTT. It specifies CASSFDATNTGELFF.

A word on this clonotype: A much more abundant neighbour one base away suggests this may be a read error. This chain joins TRBV5-1 and TRBJ2-7, with TRBD2 matching 8 bases. Germline CDR1 reads SGHRS; CDR2 reads YFSETQ. CDR3 length: 13 residues. Trimming cost V 3 bases and J 6 bases; bases outside gene matches: 5. This CDR3 is CASSSGTRTEQYF. DNA of the CDR3: TGCGCCAGCAGCTCAGGGACTAGGACCGAGCAGTACTTC. The complete variable domain, with remaining parts taken from reference TRBV5-1 and TRBJ2-7, reads KAGVTQTPRYLIKTRGQQVTLSCSPISGHRSVSWYQQTPGQGLQFLFEYFSETQRNKGNFPGRFSGRQFSNSRSEMNVSTLELGDSALYLCASSSGTRTEQYFGPGTRLTVT.

V is TRBV5-1 and J is TRBJ2-7, with 10 bases lining up with TRBD1. The CDR3 is 15 amino acids. The V gene end was trimmed by 2 bases and the J gene end by 6 bases; junction bases not matched to a gene: 8. Germline V gene data show CDR1 as SGHRS and CDR2 as YFSETQ. CDR3 bases: TGCGCCAGCAGCTTATCCGGGACAGGGGCCGGCGAGCAGTACTTC. Its translation is CASSLSGTGAGEQYF.

This clonotype was seen only a few times. CDR3 coding DNA: TGCAGCGCTGAGAGCGCTGGGGGGAACAATGAGCAGTTCTTC. Encoded protein: CSAESAGGNNEQFF. The chain joins TRBV29-1 to TRBJ2-1, with TRBD2 as a possible D gene (6 bases). Trimming stripped 7 bases from V and 5 bases from J, with 18 bases between. Germline V gene lookup returns CDR1 SQVTM and CDR2 ANQGSEA. The length of the CDR3 is 14 residues.

This clonotype appeared many times. The genes are TRBV11-1 and TRBJ2-1, with 11 bases matching TRBD2. The J segment lost 7 bases and the V segment lost 3 bases, leaving 5 bases of the junction unmatched. The V gene's germline CDR1 is SGHAT and CDR2 FQDESV (reference sequence). The CDR3 extends over 15 amino acids. This CDR3 is CASSFLGLAGNEQFF. As DNA, the CDR3 is TGTGCCAGCAGCTTTTTAGGACTAGCGGGTAATGAGCAGTTCTTC.

In its sample, this clonotype was seen many times. The V gene is TRBV5-8, the J gene TRBJ1-2, with D possibly TRBD1 on 6 matching bases. The CDR3 consists of 13 residues. In germline, CDR1 is SGHTS, CDR2 YDEGEE. Trimming shortened V by 4 bases and J by 7 bases, and 14 bases separated the two germline ends. The chain's CDR3 is CASSRGAVFGYTF. DNA for the CDR3: TGTGCCAGCAGCCGGGGGGCGGTCTTTGGCTACACCTTC.

The table lists this clonotype with many counts. This chain uses TRBV18 with TRBJ1-6; D unclear. The CDR3 has 12 residues. The ends were cut back, 3 bases at V and 6 bases at J, with 3 bases in the middle. Germline CDR1 and CDR2: KGHSH and LQKENI. The CDR3 bases are TGTGCCAGCTCACCGCCTAATTCACCCCTCCACTTT. This codes for CASSPPNSPLHF.

There are many counts of this clonotype. The chain has TRBV2 and TRBJ2-1; 9 nucleotides match TRBD2. Looked up from germline, CDR1 is SNHLY and CDR2 is FYNNEI. Trimming at V came to 6 bases and at J to 9 bases, leaving 9 bases not matched to a gene. The CDR3 is made up of 14 amino acids. CDR3 loop: CASRGGLAGIEQFF. CDR3 in DNA: TGTGCCAGCAGGGGGGGGCTAGCGGGAATTGAGCAGTTCTTC.

There are many counts of this clonotype. The chain couples TRBV6-6 to TRBJ1-4, with D maybe TRBD1 (6 bases). Germline V CDR1 and CDR2: MNHNY, SVGAGI (reference sequence). The CDR3 runs 15 residues. With 6 bases removed from V and 4 bases from J, the gap between germline ends came to 15 bases. The CDR3 here is CASSLRQDFNEKLFF. The CDR3 nucleotides read TGTGCCAGCAGCCTACGACAGGATTTTAATGAAAAACTGTTTTTT.

V gene TRBV11-2 combines with J gene TRBJ2-2; 14 nucleotides line up with TRBD2. CDR3 length: 16 amino acids. Germline-derived CDR1 and CDR2 are SGHAT and FQNNGV. V lost 4 bases, J lost 4 bases, and 2 bases stayed unmatched. CDR3 residues: CASSSGLAGGTGELFF. The CDR3 DNA follows: TGTGCCAGCAGCTCTGGACTAGCGGGAGGCACCGGGGAGCTGTTTTTT. Complete variable domain (other parts from reference TRBV11-2 and TRBJ2-2): EAGVAQSPRYKIIEKRQSVAFWCNPISGHATLYWYQQILGQGPKLLIQFQNNGVVDDSQLPKDRFSAERLKGVDSTLKIQPAKLEDSAVYLCASSSGLAGGTGELFFGEGSRLTVL.

This clonotype was seen more than once but under ten times. The chain combines TRBV11-2 with TRBJ2-5; 14 bases fit TRBD2. Unmatched junction bases numbered 12, after V lost 5 bases and J lost 4 bases. There are 18 residues in the CDR3. In germline, CDR1 is SGHAT, CDR2 FQNNGV. CDR3 sequence: CASSVGLAGGGYRETQYF. Here the CDR3 DNA reads TGTGCCAGCAGCGTCGGACTAGCGGGAGGCGGGTATCGAGAGACCCAGTACTTC.

This rearrangement joins TRBV15 to TRBJ2-3, with 8 bases identical to TRBD1. V lost 3 bases and J lost 2; bases outside the gene matches: 1. The CDR3 consists of 14 residues. CDR1 and CDR2 from the germline V gene are LNHNV and YYDKDF (reference sequence). The CDR3 reads CATSRGQDTDTQYF. The CDR3 nucleotides read TGTGCCACCAGCAGGGGACAGGACACAGATACGCAGTATTTT.

At least ten counts were recorded for this clonotype. V gene TRBV7-9 combines with J gene TRBJ2-1; the match to TRBD2 covers 11 bases. The CDR3 is 15 residues long. V shed 5 bases and J 7 bases; nucleotides not matched to a gene: 7. Germline V gene sequence: CDR1 SEHNR, CDR2 FQNEAQ (reference sequence). The CDR3, as DNA: TGTGCCAGCAGCCTACTAGCGGGAGACCCTAATGAGCAGTTCTTC. It specifies CASSLLAGDPNEQFF.

The rearrangement uses TRBV9 and TRBJ2-3, with 9 nucleotides matching TRBD2. Germline V lookup: CDR1 SGDLS, CDR2 YYNGEE. V lost 4 bases to trimming and J lost 3 bases; unmatched junction nucleotides: 9. The CDR3 is made up of 16 amino acids. The CDR3, as DNA: TGTGCCAGCAGCCCTTACCCTAGCGGGACTACAGATACGCAGTATTTT. Amino acids: CASSPYPSGTTDTQYF.